This T cell receptor (beta chain) was identified in a study of patients and donors after allogeneic stem cell transplantation. TCRdb fed the RT-PCR reads into MiXCR, producing one record per CDR3 protein. The sample holds approximately 200,000 distinct CDR3 sequences, 35% to 50% seen once. There are a few counts of this clonotype. There are 14 residues in the CDR3. The trim removed 6 bases at V and 0 bases at J, leaving 4 bases unmatched. The germline gives CDR1 MGHDK, CDR2 SYGVNS. The sample comprised blood, either unsorted or a sorted T cell fraction (not recorded which). This receptor was obtained from a human donor who was either an allogeneic HSCT recipient or a stem cell or donor lymphocyte infusion donor (not recorded which). It is not recorded whose cells these are; they may come from a transplant donor. V is TRBV25-1 and J is TRBJ1-1, with 7 bases lining up with TRBD1. The CDR3 sequence: CASSEGQLNTEAFF. The CDR3 coding sequence is TGTGCCAGCAGCGAGGGACAGCTGAACACTGAAGCTTTCTTT.